This T cell receptor beta chain was sequenced in a study of T cell responses to AZD1222 COVID-19 vaccine. CDR1 is SGHTA, CDR2 FQGNSA, per germline. The CDR3 spans 15 residues. V was pared by 3 bases and J by 4 bases, with 7 bases of the junction left unmatched. Only in-frame clones appear in the TCRdb table, and some are missing; sequencing was by immunoSEQ multiplex PCR. The sample lists about 140,000 clones, roughly 90% seen once, with under 2% in the top ten. The TCR comes from an adult in good health. The V and J genes are TRBV7-2 and TRBJ1-2; 8 nucleotides line up with TRBD1. Sample: peripheral blood, taken on day 0 of AZD1222 vaccination. CDR3 residues: CASSFAPDRGYGYTF. The CDR3 DNA follows: TGTGCCAGCAGCTTCGCTCCCGACAGGGGCTATGGCTACACCTTC.